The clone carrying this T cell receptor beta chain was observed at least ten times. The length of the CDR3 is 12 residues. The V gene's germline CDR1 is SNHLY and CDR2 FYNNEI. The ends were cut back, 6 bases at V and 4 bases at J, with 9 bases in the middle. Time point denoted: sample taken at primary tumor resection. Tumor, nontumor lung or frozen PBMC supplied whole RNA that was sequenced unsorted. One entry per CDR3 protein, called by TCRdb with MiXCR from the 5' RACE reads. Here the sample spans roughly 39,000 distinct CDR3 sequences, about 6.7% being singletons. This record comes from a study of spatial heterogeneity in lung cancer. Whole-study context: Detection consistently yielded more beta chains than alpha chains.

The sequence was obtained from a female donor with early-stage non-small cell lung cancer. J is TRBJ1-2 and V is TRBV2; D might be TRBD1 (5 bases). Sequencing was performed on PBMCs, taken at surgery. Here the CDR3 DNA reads TGTGCCAGCAGCCCAGGGACCTATGGCTACACCTTC. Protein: CASSPGTYGYTF.